Below are 11 T cell receptor beta chains sequenced from a single sample in a study of OX40 agonist ivuxolimab in advanced cancers. Clones were read by immunoSEQ multiplex PCR, and TCRdb kept only the in-frame ones, dropping some. The sample contains tens of thousands of clones, 92% of which appear only once. The sample here was CD4+ or CD8+ T cells sorted from blood, taken in a trial of the OX40 agonist ivuxolimab. The source is an adult with an advanced solid tumor such as melanoma, head and neck, liver or kidney cancer.

The chain joins TRBV19 to TRBJ1-5; D uncertain. V was pared by 4 bases and J by 0 bases, with 13 bases between. The CDR3 sequence is 16 residues long. The germline V gene has CDR1 LNHDA and CDR2 SQIVND (reference sequence). CDR3 sequence: CASSSVWSYSNQPQHF. CDR3 coding DNA: TGTGCCAGTAGTAGTGTATGGAGCTATAGCAATCAGCCCCAGCATTTT.

The V and J genes are TRBV5-1 and TRBJ2-2; no clear D. Trimming pared 4 bases from V and 6 bases from J, leaving 4 bases between. The CDR3 sequence is 11 residues long. Germline V gene sequence: CDR1 SGHRS, CDR2 YFSETQ. The DNA for the CDR3 is TGCGCCAGCAGCGTCTCCGGGGAGCTGTTTTTT. Translation: CASSVSGELFF.

V and J are TRBV19 and TRBJ1-5; D gene ambiguous. The CDR3 runs to 14 residues. Germline V gene lookup returns CDR1 LNHDA and CDR2 SQIVND (reference sequence). V was clipped by 1 base and J by 1 base, with 5 bases between them. The chain's CDR3 is CASSIVMSNQPQHF. Here the CDR3 DNA reads TGTGCCAGTAGTATAGTTATGAGCAATCAGCCCCAGCATTTT.

The V call is TRBV23-1, the J call TRBJ2-7; TRBD1 matches at 8 bases. TRBV23-1 is given ORF status, its function remaining uncertain. Losses at the gene ends were 4 bases for V and 0 bases for J; bases not matched to a gene: 17. CDR3 length: 19 residues. DNA of the CDR3: TGCGCCAGCAGTCCACTGACAGGGGCCTCCTTGGCCTCCTCCTACGAGCAGTACTTC. Its protein is CASSPLTGASLASSYEQYF.

The chain recombines TRBV7-8 with TRBJ2-6; D gene ambiguous. This CDR3 is built from 13 residues. With 3 bases removed from V and 0 bases from J, the gap between germline ends came to 0 bases. Germline values: CDR1 SGHVS, CDR2 FQNEAQ. CDR3 sequence reads: CASSFSGANVLTF. The CDR3 DNA reads as TGTGCCAGCAGCTTCTCTGGGGCCAACGTCCTGACTTTC. The full variable domain, rest sourced from reference TRBV7-8 and TRBJ2-6, is GAGVSQSPRYKVAKRGQDVALRCDPISGHVSLFWYQQALGQGPEFLTYFQNEAQLDKSGLPSDRFFAERPEGSVSTLKIQRTQQEDSAVYLCASSFSGANVLTFGAGSRLTVL.

The CDR3 DNA is TGTGCCAGCAGCACCAGGGGGAACACTGAAGCTTTCTTT. It encodes CASSTRGNTEAFF. V is TRBV11-2 and J is TRBJ1-1, with TRBD1 as a possible D gene (6 bases). Trimming removed 5 bases at V and 1 base at J, with 8 bases between. The CDR3 is 13 residues long. Germline CDR1 and CDR2: SGHAT and FQNNGV.

The J gene is TRBJ1-4, the V gene TRBV19; a possible D gene is TRBD1 (6 bases). The V gene's germline CDR1 is LNHDA and CDR2 SQIVND (reference sequence). The CDR3 contains 13 residues. V gave up 9 bases and J gave up 7 bases, with 15 bases separating them. CDR3 nucleotide sequence: TGTGCCAGCGCCGAGGGGGTCATTGAAAAACTGTTTTTT. It encodes CASAEGVIEKLFF.

This clone was recorded once. The chain joins TRBV16 to TRBJ2-6; TRBD1 matches 9 bases. CDR3 length: 16 amino acids. CDR1 KGHSY and CDR2 FQNENV come from the germline V gene. V gave up 4 bases and J gave up 4 bases; unmatched junction bases: 5. The chain's CDR3 is CASSPGTGTGANVLTF. In DNA, the CDR3 is TGTGCCAGCAGCCCCGGGACAGGGACCGGGGCCAACGTCCTGACTTTC.

CDR3 sequence reads: CASSYSGRVQETQYF. The CDR3 DNA reads as TGTGCCAGCAGTTACTCTGGACGGGTTCAAGAGACCCAGTACTTC. V gene TRBV6-5 combines with J gene TRBJ2-5; D call uncertain. This CDR3 comprises 15 residues. The ends were cut back, 0 bases at V and 2 bases at J, with 10 bases in the middle. The germline gives CDR1 MNHEY, CDR2 SVGAGI.

The chain uses TRBV14 and TRBJ1-4; D possibly corresponds to TRBD1 (5 bases). This CDR3 has 16 residues. V lost 3 bases to trimming and J lost 2 bases, with 13 bases between them. Germline loops: CDR1 SGHDN, CDR2 FVKESK. The CDR3 loop reads CASSQVSGPTNEKLFF. The DNA of the CDR3 is TGTGCCAGCAGCCAGGTCTCGGGACCCACTAATGAAAAACTGTTTTTT.

The chain combines TRBV2 with TRBJ2-5, with D unresolved. The DNA end lines up better with TRBJ2-7; the J call may be wrong. Germline CDR1 is SNHLY and CDR2 is FYNNEI. The CDR3 covers 12 residues. The CDR3 region is CASSQRPSEQYF. The CDR3 DNA sequence: TGTGCCAGCAGCCAAAGACCAAGCGAGCAGTACTTC.